This TCR beta chain was retrieved from a study of long-term antiretroviral therapy in people with HIV. This CDR3 spans 13 amino acids. Germline V gives CDR1 SGHAT, CDR2 FQNNGV. V dropped 3 bases and J dropped 4; count of bases not matched to a gene: 1. It was version v3.0 of the immunoSEQ assay that was run at survey level. Clones were read by immunoSEQ multiplex PCR, and TCRdb kept only the in-frame ones, dropping some. Seen here are 32,000 or so clones, roughly 80% observed once, and the top ten hold roughly 7.2%. This chain connects TRBV11-2 to TRBJ2-3, with 7 bases identical to TRBD1. The source material was unsorted PBMCs, sampled 2 years after starting antiretroviral therapy. The TCR was taken from a woman aged 45-65 years with HIV. CDR3 nucleotide sequence: TGTGCCAGCAGCTTGACAGGGTCAGATACGCAGTATTTT. Its protein product is CASSLTGSDTQYF.